These T cell receptor beta chains were read from a single sample in a study of OX40 agonist ivuxolimab in advanced cancers. Repertoires were generated with immunoSEQ multiplex PCR, while TCRdb's copy carries only in-frame clones and drops some. The data show 65,000 to 80,000 clones, 85% to 90% seen once. The sequences come from CD4+ or CD8+ T cells sorted from blood, collected in a trial of the OX40 agonist ivuxolimab. These receptors all come from an adult with an advanced solid tumor such as melanoma, head and neck, liver or kidney cancer. CDR3s include the opening cysteine and the closing phenylalanine or tryptophan. The D gene is left open where the match is weak. Some rows mark clone size as missing; the rest say once, few, many or name a class of expanded clone.

V	J	D	size	DNA	CDR3
TRBV11-3	TRBJ2-3	TRBD2	.	TGTGCCAGCAGCTTAAGGGCCGGGGGGACGCAGTATTTT	CASSLRAGGTQYF
TRBV5-1	TRBJ2-5	TRBD2	.	TGCGCCAGCAGCTTGGGACTAGCGGGGGATACTCAAGAGACCCAGTACTTC	CASSLGLAGDTQETQYF
TRBV27	TRBJ1-5	.	.	TGTGCCAGCAGTTCGCCCGGTTCCAATCAGCCCCAGCATTTT	CASSSPGSNQPQHF
TRBV6-5	TRBJ1-5	.	.	TGTGCCAGCAGTTACCTTGTCAAGCCCCAGCATTTT	CASSYLVKPQHF
TRBV2	TRBJ1-2	.	.	TGTGCCAGCAGTACCGACAGTTATTATGGCTACACCTTC	CASSTDSYYGYTF
TRBV10-3	TRBJ2-3	.	.	TGTGCCACCGAGACAGACACAGATACGCAGTATTTT	CATETDTDTQYF
TRBV5-1	TRBJ2-1	.	.	TGCGCCAGCAGCTTGGTTGCGGGGGCCCACCACAATGAGCAGTTCTTC	CASSLVAGAHHNEQFF
TRBV28	TRBJ2-7	.	.	TGTGCCAGCAGTCCGGCCAGATACGAGCAGTACTTC	CASSPARYEQYF
TRBV5-8	TRBJ2-2	TRBD2	.	TGTGCCAGCAGCTTGTACCAGCGGGGCACCGGGGAGCTGTTTTTT	CASSLYQRGTGELFF
TRBV9	TRBJ1-5	.	few	TGTGCCAGCAGCGTAGGTGTAGGGAGAGGTCAGCCCCAGCATTTT	CASSVGVGRGQPQHF
TRBV7-2	TRBJ2-7	TRBD2	.	TGTGCCAGCAGCCCATGGACTAGCGGGGGGCACGAGCAGTACTTC	CASSPWTSGGHEQYF
TRBV6-6	TRBJ2-2	TRBD1	.	TGTGCCAGCACCCGGGCCGGGACAGGGTCCACCGGGGAGCTGTTTTTT	CASTRAGTGSTGELFF
TRBV7-9	TRBJ2-2	.	.	TGTGCCAGCAGCTTAATGAGAGGGAACACCGGGGAGCTGTTTTTT	CASSLMRGNTGELFF
TRBV5-4	TRBJ1-5	.	.	TGTGCCAGCAGCTTTGGAGATCAGCCCCAGCATTTT	CASSFGDQPQHF
TRBV11-3	TRBJ2-2	TRBD1	.	TGTGCCAGCACCAAGACAGGGGGCAACGGGGAGCTGTTTTTT	CASTKTGGNGELFF
TRBV6-6	TRBJ2-5	.	.	TGTGCCAGCAGTCCCCAAGAGACCCAGTACTTC	CASSPQETQYF
TRBV9	TRBJ2-1	.	.	TGTGCCAGCAGCCCCCTGGGTAGCCATGAGCAGTTCTTC	CASSPLGSHEQFF
TRBV5-6	TRBJ1-2	.	.	TGTGCCAGCAGCTTCTCACGTTACTATGGCTACACCTTC	CASSFSRYYGYTF
TRBV6-5	TRBJ1-6	.	.	TGTGCCAGTCGCTCCTATAATTCACCCCTCCACTTT	CASRSYNSPLHF
TRBV18	TRBJ1-5	.	.	TGTGCCAGCTCACTGGGAACCAGCAATCAGCCCCAGCATTTT	CASSLGTSNQPQHF